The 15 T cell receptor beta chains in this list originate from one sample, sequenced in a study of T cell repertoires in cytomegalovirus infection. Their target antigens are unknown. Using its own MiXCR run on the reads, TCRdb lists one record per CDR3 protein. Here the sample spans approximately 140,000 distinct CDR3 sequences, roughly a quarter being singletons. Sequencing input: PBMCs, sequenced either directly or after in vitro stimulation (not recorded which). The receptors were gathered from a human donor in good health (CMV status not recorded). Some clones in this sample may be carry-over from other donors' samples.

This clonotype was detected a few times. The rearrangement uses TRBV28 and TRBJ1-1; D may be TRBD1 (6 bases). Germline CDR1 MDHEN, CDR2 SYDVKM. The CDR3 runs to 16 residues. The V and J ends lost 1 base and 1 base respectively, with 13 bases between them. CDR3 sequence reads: CASSLLQGPTNTEAFF. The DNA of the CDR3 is TGTGCCAGCAGTTTATTACAGGGACCCACGAACACTGAAGCTTTCTTT.

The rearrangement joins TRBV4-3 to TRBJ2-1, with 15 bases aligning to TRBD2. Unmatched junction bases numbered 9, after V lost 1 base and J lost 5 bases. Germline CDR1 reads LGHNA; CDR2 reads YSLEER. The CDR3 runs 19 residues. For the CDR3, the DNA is TGCGCCAGCAGCCAAGCATGGACTAGCGGGAGGGCCGGGGACAATGAGCAGTTCTTC. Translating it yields CASSQAWTSGRAGDNEQFF.

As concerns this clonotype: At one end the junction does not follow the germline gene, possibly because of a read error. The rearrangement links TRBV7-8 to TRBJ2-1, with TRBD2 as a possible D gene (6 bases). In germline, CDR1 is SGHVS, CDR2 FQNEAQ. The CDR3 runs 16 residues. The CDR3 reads CASSIASTGLASEQFF. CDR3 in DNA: TGTGCCAGCAGCATAGCTTCAACGGGGCTAGCGTCGGAGCAGTTCTTC.

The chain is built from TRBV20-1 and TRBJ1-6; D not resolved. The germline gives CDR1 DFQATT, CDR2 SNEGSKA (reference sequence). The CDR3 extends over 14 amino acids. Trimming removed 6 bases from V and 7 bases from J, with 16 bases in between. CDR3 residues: CSAGLGQSNSPLHF. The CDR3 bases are TGCAGTGCGGGTCTTGGGCAGTCGAATTCACCCCTCCACTTT.

The CDR3: CASSYSRGTEAFF. Here the CDR3 DNA reads TGTGCCAGCAGTTACTCGAGGGGAACTGAAGCTTTCTTT. This chain connects TRBV6-5 to TRBJ1-1; tentative D call: TRBD1 (5 bases). This CDR3 has 13 amino acids. The V and J ends lost 0 bases and 5 bases respectively, with 7 bases between them. In germline, CDR1 is MNHEY, CDR2 SVGAGI.

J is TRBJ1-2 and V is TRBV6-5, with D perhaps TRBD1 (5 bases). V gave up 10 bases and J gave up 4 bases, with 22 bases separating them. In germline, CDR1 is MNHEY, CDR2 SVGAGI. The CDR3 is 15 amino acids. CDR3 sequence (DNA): TGTGCCACCGGGACCCAAGCCGGACCGTCCTATGGCTACACCTTC. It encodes CATGTQAGPSYGYTF.

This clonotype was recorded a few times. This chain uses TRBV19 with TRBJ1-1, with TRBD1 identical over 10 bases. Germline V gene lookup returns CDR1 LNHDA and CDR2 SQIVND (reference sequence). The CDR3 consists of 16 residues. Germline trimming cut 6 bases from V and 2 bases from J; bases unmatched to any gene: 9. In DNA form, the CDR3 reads TGTGCCAGTAGAAAATACCGGACAGGGGGTAACACTGAAGCTTTCTTT. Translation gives CASRKYRTGGNTEAFF.

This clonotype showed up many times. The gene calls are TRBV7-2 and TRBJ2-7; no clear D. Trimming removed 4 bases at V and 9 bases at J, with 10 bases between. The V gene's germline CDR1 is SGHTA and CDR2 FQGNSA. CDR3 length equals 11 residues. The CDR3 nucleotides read TGTGCCAGCAGCTCAGGCGTAGGGCAGTACTTC. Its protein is CASSSGVGQYF.

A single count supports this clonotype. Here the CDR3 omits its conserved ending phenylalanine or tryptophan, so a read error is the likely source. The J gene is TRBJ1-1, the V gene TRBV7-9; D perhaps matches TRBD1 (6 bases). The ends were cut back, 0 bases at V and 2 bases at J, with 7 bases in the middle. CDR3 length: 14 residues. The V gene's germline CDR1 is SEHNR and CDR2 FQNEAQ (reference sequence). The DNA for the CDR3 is TGTGCCAGCAGCTTAGCAGGGGGAAACACTGAAGCTTTCCTT. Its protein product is CASSLAGGNTEAFL.

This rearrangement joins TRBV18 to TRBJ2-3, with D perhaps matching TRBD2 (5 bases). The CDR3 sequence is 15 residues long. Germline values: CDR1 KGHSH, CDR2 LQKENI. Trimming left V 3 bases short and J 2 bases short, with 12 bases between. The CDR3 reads CASSPSEDFTDTQYF. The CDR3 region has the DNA TGTGCCAGCTCACCCTCGGAGGACTTCACAGATACGCAGTATTTT.

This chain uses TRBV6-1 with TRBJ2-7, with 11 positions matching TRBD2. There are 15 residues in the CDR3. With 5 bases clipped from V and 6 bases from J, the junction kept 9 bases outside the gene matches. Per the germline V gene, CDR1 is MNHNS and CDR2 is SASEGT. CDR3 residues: CASSCLAGGGLEQYV. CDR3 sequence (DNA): TGTGCCAGCAGTTGCCTAGCGGGAGGAGGGCTCGAGCAGTACGTC.

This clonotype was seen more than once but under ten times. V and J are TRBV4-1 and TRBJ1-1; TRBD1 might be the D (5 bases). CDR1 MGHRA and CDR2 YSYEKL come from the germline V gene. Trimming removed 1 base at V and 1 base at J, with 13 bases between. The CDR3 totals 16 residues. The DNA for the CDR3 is TGCGCCAGCAGCCAAGCCTGGGTCGGGGGGAACACTGAAGCTTTCTTT. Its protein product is CASSQAWVGGNTEAFF.

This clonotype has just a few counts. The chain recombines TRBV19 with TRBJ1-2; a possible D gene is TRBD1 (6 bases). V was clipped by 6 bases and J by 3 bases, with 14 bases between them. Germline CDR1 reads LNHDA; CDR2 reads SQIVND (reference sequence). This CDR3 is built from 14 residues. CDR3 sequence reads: CASRNRESDYGYTF. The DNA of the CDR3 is TGTGCCAGTAGGAACAGGGAATCAGACTATGGCTACACCTTC.

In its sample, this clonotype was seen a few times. The CDR3 DNA is TGTGCCAGCAGCCTAATGGACGGATACTACGAGCAGTACTTC. Translation gives CASSLMDGYYEQYF. The chain recombines TRBV7-9 with TRBJ2-7; D remains unclear. This CDR3 contains 14 residues. Germline assignment: CDR1 SEHNR and CDR2 FQNEAQ (reference sequence). Trimming took 5 bases from V and 3 from J, leaving 14 bases between them.

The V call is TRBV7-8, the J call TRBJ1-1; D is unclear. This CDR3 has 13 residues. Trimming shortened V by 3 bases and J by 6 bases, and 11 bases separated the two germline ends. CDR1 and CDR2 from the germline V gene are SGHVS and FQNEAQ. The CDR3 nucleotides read TGTGCCAGCAGCTTGTATACAAACTCTGAAGCTTTCTTT. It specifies CASSLYTNSEAFF.